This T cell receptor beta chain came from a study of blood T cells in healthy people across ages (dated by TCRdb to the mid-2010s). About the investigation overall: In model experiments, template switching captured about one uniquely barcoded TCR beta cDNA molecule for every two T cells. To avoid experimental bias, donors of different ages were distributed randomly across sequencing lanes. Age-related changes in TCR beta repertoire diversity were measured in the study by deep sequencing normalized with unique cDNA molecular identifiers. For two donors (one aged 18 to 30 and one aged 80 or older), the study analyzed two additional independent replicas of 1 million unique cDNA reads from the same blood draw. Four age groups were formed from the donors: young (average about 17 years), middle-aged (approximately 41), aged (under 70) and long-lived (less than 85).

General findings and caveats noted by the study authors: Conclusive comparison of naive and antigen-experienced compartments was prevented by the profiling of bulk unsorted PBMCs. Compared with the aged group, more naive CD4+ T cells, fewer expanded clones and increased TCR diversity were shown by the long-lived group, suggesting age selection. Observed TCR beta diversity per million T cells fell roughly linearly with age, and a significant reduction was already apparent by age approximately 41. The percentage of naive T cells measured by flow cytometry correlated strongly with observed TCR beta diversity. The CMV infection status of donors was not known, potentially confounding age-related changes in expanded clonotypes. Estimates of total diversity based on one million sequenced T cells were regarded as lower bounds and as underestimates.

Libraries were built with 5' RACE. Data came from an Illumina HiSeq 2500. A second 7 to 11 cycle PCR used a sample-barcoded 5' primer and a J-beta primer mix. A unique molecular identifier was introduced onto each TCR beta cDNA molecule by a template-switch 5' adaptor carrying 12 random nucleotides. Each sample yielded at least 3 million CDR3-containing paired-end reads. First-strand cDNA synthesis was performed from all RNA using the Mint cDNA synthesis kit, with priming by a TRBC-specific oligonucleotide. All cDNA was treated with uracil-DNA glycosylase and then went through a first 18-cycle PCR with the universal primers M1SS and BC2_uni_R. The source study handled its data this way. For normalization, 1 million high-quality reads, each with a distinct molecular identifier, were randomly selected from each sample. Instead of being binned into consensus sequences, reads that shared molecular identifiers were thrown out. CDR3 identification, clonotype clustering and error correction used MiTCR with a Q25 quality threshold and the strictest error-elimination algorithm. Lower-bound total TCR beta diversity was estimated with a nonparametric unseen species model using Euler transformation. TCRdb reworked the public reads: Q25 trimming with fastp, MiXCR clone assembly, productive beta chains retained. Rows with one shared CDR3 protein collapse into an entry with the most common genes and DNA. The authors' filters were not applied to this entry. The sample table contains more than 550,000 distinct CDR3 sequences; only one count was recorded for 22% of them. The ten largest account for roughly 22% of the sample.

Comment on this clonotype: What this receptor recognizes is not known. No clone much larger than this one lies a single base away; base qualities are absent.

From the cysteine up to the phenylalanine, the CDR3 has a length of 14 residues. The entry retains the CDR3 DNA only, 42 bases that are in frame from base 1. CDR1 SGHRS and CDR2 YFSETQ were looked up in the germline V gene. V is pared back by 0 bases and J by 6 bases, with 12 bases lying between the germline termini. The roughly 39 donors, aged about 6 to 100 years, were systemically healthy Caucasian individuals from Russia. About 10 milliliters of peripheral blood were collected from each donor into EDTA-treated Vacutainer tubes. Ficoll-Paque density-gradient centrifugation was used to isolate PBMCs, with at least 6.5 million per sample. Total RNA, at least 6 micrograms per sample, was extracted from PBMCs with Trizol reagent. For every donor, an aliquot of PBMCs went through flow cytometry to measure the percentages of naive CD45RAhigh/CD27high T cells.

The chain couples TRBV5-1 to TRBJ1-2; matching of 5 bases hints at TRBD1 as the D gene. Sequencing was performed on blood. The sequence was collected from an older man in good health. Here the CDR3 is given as CASSLAPRDNGYTF. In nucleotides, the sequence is TGCGCCAGCAGCTTGGCCCCCAGGGATAATGGCTACACCTTC.